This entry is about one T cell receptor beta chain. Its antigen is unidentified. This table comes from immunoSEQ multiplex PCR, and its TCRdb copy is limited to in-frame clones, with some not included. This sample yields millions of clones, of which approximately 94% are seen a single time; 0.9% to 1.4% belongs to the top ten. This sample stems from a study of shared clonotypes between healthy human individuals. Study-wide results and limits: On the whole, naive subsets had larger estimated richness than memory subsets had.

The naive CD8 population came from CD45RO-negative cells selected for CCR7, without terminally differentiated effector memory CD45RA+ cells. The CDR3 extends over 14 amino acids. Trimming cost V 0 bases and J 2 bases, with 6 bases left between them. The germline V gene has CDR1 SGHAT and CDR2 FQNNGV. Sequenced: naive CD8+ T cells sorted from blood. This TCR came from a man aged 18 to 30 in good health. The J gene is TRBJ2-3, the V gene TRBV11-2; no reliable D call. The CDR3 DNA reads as TGTGCCAGCAGCTTAGACGGTATCACAGATACGCAGTATTTT. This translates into CASSLDGITDTQYF.